A selection of T cell receptor beta chains follows, all from one sample in a study of T cells in localized non-small cell lung cancer. Only in-frame clones appear in the TCRdb table, and some are missing; sequencing was by immunoSEQ multiplex PCR. This sample carries 40,000 to 50,000 clones, 85% to 90% of them seen once, and the ten largest clones take over 2.5%. The starting material was peripheral blood, obtained before any cancer treatment. The receptor source for this set is a female donor older than 55 with stage I squamous cell lung carcinoma. CDR3s include the opening cysteine and the closing phenylalanine or tryptophan. D genes are given only for firm matches. Where a row states a size, it is once, few, many or the class of an expanded clone; other rows omit it.

d_call j_call clone_size v_call cdr3_length cdr3_aa cdr3_nt
TRBD1 TRBJ1-5 . TRBV10-3 13 CAIRADREWPQHF TGTGCCATCAGAGCGGACAGGGAATGGCCCCAGCATTTT
TRBD1 TRBJ2-3 . TRBV6-5 15 CASSSRTGWADTQYF TGTGCCAGCAGTTCCAGGACAGGGTGGGCAGATACGCAGTATTTT
. TRBJ1-1 once TRBV6-5 15 CASSPPGVGNTEAFF TGTGCCAGCAGCCCCCCAGGGGTCGGGAACACTGAAGCTTTCTTT
TRBD2 TRBJ2-7 . TRBV4-3 18 CASSQGLAGAHIHYEQYF TGCGCCAGCAGCCAGGGACTAGCGGGGGCCCACATACATTACGAGCAGTACTTC
. TRBJ1-5 . TRBV27 14 CASSPWNSNQPQHF TGTGCCAGCAGTCCTTGGAATAGCAATCAGCCCCAGCATTTT
. TRBJ2-1 . TRBV29-1 12 CSVDSTGNEQFF TGCAGCGTTGACTCCACGGGGAATGAGCAGTTCTTC
TRBD2 TRBJ2-1 few TRBV2 12 CATLREGPEQFF TGTGCCACCTTACGGGAGGGGCCTGAGCAGTTCTTC
. TRBJ1-5 . TRBV19 13 CASGGYSNQPQHF TGTGCCAGCGGGGGGTATAGCAATCAGCCCCAGCATTTT
TRBD2 TRBJ2-1 . TRBV4-2 15 CASSHLGGRLDEQFF TGTGCCAGCAGCCACCTGGGGGGGAGGTTGGATGAGCAGTTCTTC
. TRBJ1-2 . TRBV5-1 13 CASSLSPGVGYTF TGCGCCAGCAGCTTATCCCCAGGGGTGGGCTACACCTTC
. TRBJ1-3 . TRBV10-1 15 CASNTPSGSGNTIYF TGCGCCAGTAACACTCCGAGCGGCTCTGGAAACACCATATATTTT
. TRBJ1-5 . TRBV4-1 15 CASSQNTSSNQPQHF TGCGCCAGCAGCCAAAATACATCTAGCAATCAGCCCCAGCATTTT
. TRBJ2-3 . TRBV27 12 CASSPQRDTQYF TGTGCCAGCAGTCCGCAGAGAGATACGCAGTATTTT
TRBD2 TRBJ2-3 . TRBV4-3 18 CASSQDKLAGVPTDTQYF TGCGCCAGCAGCCAAGATAAGCTAGCGGGAGTTCCCACAGATACGCAGTATTTT
. TRBJ2-7 once TRBV5-4 17 CASSFAARGEPIYEQYF TGTGCCAGCAGCTTTGCTGCGCGAGGTGAACCTATCTACGAGCAGTACTTC
TRBD1 TRBJ1-2 . TRBV30 14 CAWSLQGAFYGYTF TGTGCCTGGAGCCTACAGGGGGCGTTCTATGGCTACACCTTC
. TRBJ2-7 . TRBV9 16 CASSVDVAASPYEQYF TGTGCCAGCAGCGTTGATGTGGCAGCATCCCCCTACGAGCAGTACTTC
. TRBJ1-1 . TRBV4-1 16 CASSSGSRGPNTEAFF TGCGCCAGCAGCTCAGGTAGCCGGGGGCCGAACACTGAAGCTTTCTTT
. TRBJ2-3 . TRBV23-1 12 CASSYPTDTQYF TGCGCCAGCAGTTACCCCACAGATACGCAGTATTTT
TRBD2 TRBJ2-1 . TRBV6-6 15 CASSYGRETGNEQFF TGTGCCAGCAGTTACGGGCGGGAGACGGGGAATGAGCAGTTCTTC
. TRBJ2-7 few TRBV6-6 12 CASGDNMYEQYF TGTGCCAGCGGAGACAATATGTACGAGCAGTACTTC
TRBD2 TRBJ2-1 . TRBV5-5 18 CASSVTSGRGGSYNEQFF TGTGCCAGCAGCGTTACTAGCGGGAGAGGGGGCTCCTACAATGAGCAGTTCTTC
TRBD2 TRBJ2-5 . TRBV5-4 14 CASSRGSIGETQYF TGTGCCAGCAGCCGCGGGAGTATTGGTGAGACCCAGTACTTC
TRBD1 TRBJ1-2 . TRBV2 15 CASSGTTGSPYGYTF TGTGCCAGCAGTGGTACGACAGGGAGTCCCTATGGCTACACCTTC